The entry below describes one T cell receptor (beta chain). This entry belongs to a study of blood T cell repertoires in COVID-19. Trimming took off 8 bases at V and 0 bases at J, with 35 bases between the two ends. Germline assignment: CDR1 LGHNT and CDR2 FRNRAP. CDR3 length: 22 amino acids. Libraries were prepared by immunoSEQ multiplex PCR; TCRdb keeps only in-frame clonotypes and omits some of them. Among roughly 260,000 clones listed, 70% to 90% were seen once. Sequencing used PBMCs or T cells enriched from blood (not recorded which). This clonotype was sampled from a woman in her forties or fifties who had recovered from COVID-19. This chain links TRBV12-5 with TRBJ1-5, with D unresolved. The CDR3 is CASISRTSSIHLESHSNQPQHF. For the CDR3, the DNA is TGTGCTAGTATTTCGCGAACGTCTTCAATTCATCTAGAGTCGCATAGCAATCAGCCCCAGCATTTT. Variable domain in full (rest from reference TRBV12-5 and TRBJ1-5): DARVTQTPRHKVTEMGQEVTMRCQPILGHNTVFWYRQTMMQGLELLAYFRNRAPLDDSGMPKDRFSAEMPDATLATLKIQPSEPRDSAVYFCASISRTSSIHLESHSNQPQHFGDGTRLSIL.